The T cell receptor (beta chain) under discussion was sequenced for a study of immune heterogeneity within non-small cell lung tumors. Amplifying TCR beta CDR3 involved multiplex PCR carried out with 32 V and 13 J primers. TCRdb reanalysed the multiplex PCR reads using MiXCR and keeps one entry per CDR3 protein. This sample has some 5,000 distinct CDR3 sequences; 30% to 35% occur once, and the top ten carry 20% to 25%. The authors used roughly 650 ng of bulk tumor genomic DNA per sample as template. From each primary tumor, several far-apart biopsies were obtained during surgery. Patients with untreated, newly diagnosed non-small cell lung cancer underwent curative surgery. CDR3 length: 14 amino acids. V lost 5 bases and J lost 7, with 18 bases in between. The germline V gene has CDR1 LNHNV and CDR2 YYDKDF (reference sequence).

The receptor comes from a woman between 45 and 60 years old with non-small cell lung cancer. Material for sequencing was lung tumor tissue. The gene calls are TRBV15 and TRBJ2-7; possibly TRBD1 or TRBD2 for D (5 bases each). CDR3 sequence reads: CATSPGASTGEQYF. In DNA form, the CDR3 reads TGTGCCACCAGCCCTGGGGCGAGCACGGGGGAGCAGTACTTC.